These 13 T cell receptor beta chains were all obtained from the same sample, sequenced in a study of blood T cell repertoires in COVID-19 (TCRdb year 2020). Library construction relied on the immunoSEQ multiplex PCR assay. Held by TCRdb, this immuneACCESS table contains in-frame sequences only and omits some clones. Under half of the omission traces to an unresolved V gene where checked; the cause of the rest is unknown. The sample table contains a few hundred thousand clones; only one count was recorded for 89% of them. Together, the top ten hold roughly 4.8% of the sample. The specimen sequenced was peripheral blood. Source of these receptors: a woman aged 40 to 49 who had recovered from COVID-19.

The chain combines TRBV5-1 with TRBJ2-1; D may be TRBD1 (5 bases). CDR3 length: 12 amino acids. V was clipped by 4 bases and J by 4 bases, with 6 bases between them. Germline CDR1 SGHRS, CDR2 YFSETQ. The CDR3: CASSQGYNEQFF. In DNA, the CDR3 is TGCGCCAGCAGCCAGGGTTACAATGAGCAGTTCTTC. Full variable domain (remainder filled in from reference TRBV5-1 and TRBJ2-1): KAGVTQTPRYLIKTRGQQVTLSCSPISGHRSVSWYQQTPGQGLQFLFEYFSETQRNKGNFPGRFSGRQFSNSRSEMNVSTLELGDSALYLCASSQGYNEQFFGPGTRLTVL.

The chain has TRBV7-9 and TRBJ2-1, with D possibly TRBD2 on 5 matching bases. This CDR3 spans 17 amino acids. Germline loops: CDR1 SEHNR, CDR2 FQNEAQ (reference sequence). Trimming took off 1 base at V and 8 bases at J, with 21 bases between the two ends. CDR3 region: CASSLDKSRRSVDEQFF. The CDR3 coding sequence is TGTGCCAGCAGCTTAGATAAGAGCCGGAGGAGTGTCGATGAGCAGTTCTTC. Complete variable domain (other parts from reference TRBV7-9 and TRBJ2-1): DTGVSQNPRHKITKRGQNVTFRCDPISEHNRLYWYRQTLGQGPEFLTYFQNEAQLEKSRLLSDRFSAERPKGSFSTLEIQRTEQGDSAMYLCASSLDKSRRSVDEQFFGPGTRLTVL.

The rearrangement links TRBV19 to TRBJ1-2, with D possibly TRBD1 on 5 matching bases. The CDR3 runs to 13 residues. The germline V gene has CDR1 LNHDA and CDR2 SQIVND (reference sequence). Deletions cut 4 bases from V and 5 bases from J, with 11 bases between. The CDR3 nucleotides read TGTGCCAGTAGTACCAGGGTCGGGTATGGCTACACCTTC. Amino acid sequence: CASSTRVGYGYTF. Drawing the rest from reference TRBV19 and TRBJ1-2, the complete variable domain is DGGITQSPKYLFRKEGQNVTLSCEQNLNHDAMYWYRQDPGQGLRLIYYSQIVNDFQKGDIAEGYSVSREKKESFPLTVTSAQKNPTAFYLCASSTRVGYGYTFGSGTRLTVV.

This clone was found a few times. The gene calls are TRBV25-1 and TRBJ1-2; D call uncertain. V lost 1 base and J lost 6, with 12 bases in between. CDR1 and CDR2 (germline): MGHDK, SYGVNS. The CDR3 spans 14 residues. The CDR3 DNA is TGTGCCAGCAGTGAATTATCGGTGAGCAATGGCTACACCTTC. This translates into CASSELSVSNGYTF.

The chain is built from TRBV20-1 and TRBJ2-7; D may be TRBD2 (8 bases). Germline CDR1 DFQATT, CDR2 SNEGSKA (reference sequence). The CDR3 totals 16 residues. V lost 3 bases, J lost 2 bases, and 20 bases lay in between. Here the CDR3 reads CSASSYRGGTAYEQYF. The CDR3 coding sequence is TGCAGTGCTAGTAGTTATCGCGGGGGGACAGCCTACGAGCAGTACTTC.

This clone was counted between two and nine times. The chain carries TRBV4-1 and TRBJ1-3, with D hard to call. This CDR3 comprises 16 residues. The germline V and J ends were trimmed by 0 bases and 4 bases, with 13 bases remaining between them. CDR1 and CDR2 from the germline V gene are MGHRA and YSYEKL. The CDR3 loop is CASSQDPPGGGNTIYF. CDR3 nucleotides: TGCGCCAGCAGCCAAGATCCACCCGGAGGGGGAAACACCATATATTTT.

Note on this clone: This same CDR3 is encoded by further DNA sequences in the sample. V gene TRBV5-4 combines with J gene TRBJ2-7; unclear D gene. Trimming took 2 bases from V and 2 from J, leaving 5 bases between them. Germline assignment: CDR1 SGHNT and CDR2 YYREEE (reference sequence). The CDR3 totals 12 residues. CDR3 sequence (DNA): TGTGCCAGCAGCTTAGACACCTACGAGCAGTACGTC. It translates to CASSLDTYEQYV.

This clone appeared a single time. V gene TRBV5-5 combines with J gene TRBJ2-7, with D possibly TRBD2 on 6 matching bases. The V gene lost 3 bases and the J gene lost 7 bases, with 14 bases spanning the gap. The CDR3 has 13 residues. Looked up from germline, CDR1 is SGHKS and CDR2 is YYEKEE (reference sequence). For the CDR3, the DNA is TGTGCCAGCAGCTCTAGCGCCCGGGGGGAGCAGTACGTC. Its protein product is CASSSSARGEQYV.

J is TRBJ2-5 and V is TRBV4-3; 8 positions match TRBD1. This CDR3 comprises 14 residues. The germline V gene has CDR1 LGHNA and CDR2 YSLEER. Losses at the gene ends were 1 base for V and 7 bases for J; bases not matched to a gene: 5. The CDR3 loop reads CASSQVETGATQYF. In DNA, the CDR3 is TGCGCCAGCAGCCAAGTCGAGACAGGGGCGACCCAGTACTTC.

The V and J genes are TRBV27 and TRBJ1-1; 10 bases match TRBD1. With 5 bases clipped from V and 11 bases from J, the junction kept 11 bases outside the gene matches. CDR3 size: 14 residues. The germline V gene encodes CDR1 MNHEY and CDR2 SMNVEV (reference sequence). The CDR3: CASSAAGQGFMAFF. DNA of the CDR3: TGTGCCAGCAGTGCGGCGGGACAGGGGTTTATGGCTTTCTTT.

V gene TRBV2 combines with J gene TRBJ2-7; TRBD1 matches at 8 bases. The CDR3 totals 13 residues. Per the germline V gene, CDR1 is SNHLY and CDR2 is FYNNEI. J was trimmed by 9 bases and V by 2 bases; bases with no gene match: 6. DNA for the CDR3: TGTGCCAGCAGTGAAAGTCAGGGGGCGAGGCAGTACGTC. It encodes CASSESQGARQYV.

This chain connects TRBV4-2 to TRBJ1-1; D is uncertain. This CDR3 region has 14 residues. Trimming took 0 bases from V and 1 from J, leaving 6 bases between them. CDR1 is LGHNA, CDR2 YNFKEQ, per germline. Written as DNA, the CDR3 is TGTGCCAGCAGCCAAGATCGCGGGAACACTGAAGCTTTCTTT. This translates into CASSQDRGNTEAFF.

J is TRBJ2-1 and V is TRBV5-1; the match to TRBD1 covers 7 bases. Germline lookup yields CDR1 SGHRS and CDR2 YFSETQ. CDR3 length equals 12 residues. With V trimmed by 4 bases and J by 10 bases, 5 bases remained unmatched. The CDR3 sequence is CASSTGQLEQFF. CDR3 nucleotides: TGCGCCAGCAGCACGGGACAGCTAGAGCAGTTCTTC.